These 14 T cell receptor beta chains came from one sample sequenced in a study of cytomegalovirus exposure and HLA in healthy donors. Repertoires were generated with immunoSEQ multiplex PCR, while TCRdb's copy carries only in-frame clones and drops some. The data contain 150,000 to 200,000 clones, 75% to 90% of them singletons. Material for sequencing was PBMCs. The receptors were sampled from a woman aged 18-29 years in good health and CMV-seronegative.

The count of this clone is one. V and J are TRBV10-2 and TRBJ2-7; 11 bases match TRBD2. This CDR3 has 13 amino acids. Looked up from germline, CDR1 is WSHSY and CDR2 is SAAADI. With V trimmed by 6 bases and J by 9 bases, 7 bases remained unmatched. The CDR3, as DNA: TGCGCCAGCAGCCAATTTACTAGCGGGGGGCAGTACTTC. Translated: CASSQFTSGGQYF.

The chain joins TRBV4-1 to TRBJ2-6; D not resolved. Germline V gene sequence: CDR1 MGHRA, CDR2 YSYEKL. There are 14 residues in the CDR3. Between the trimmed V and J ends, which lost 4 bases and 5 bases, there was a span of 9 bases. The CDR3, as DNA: TGCGCCAGCAGCCGGGCAACGCGGGCCAACGTCCTGACTTTC. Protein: CASSRATRANVLTF.

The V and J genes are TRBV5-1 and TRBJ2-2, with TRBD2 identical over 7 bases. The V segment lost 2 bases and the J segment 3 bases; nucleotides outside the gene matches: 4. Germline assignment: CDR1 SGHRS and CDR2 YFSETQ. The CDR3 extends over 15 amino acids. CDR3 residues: CASSFGGLDTGELFF. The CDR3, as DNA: TGCGCCAGCAGCTTCGGGGGGTTGGACACCGGGGAGCTGTTTTTT. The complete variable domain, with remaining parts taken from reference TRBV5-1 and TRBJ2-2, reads KAGVTQTPRYLIKTRGQQVTLSCSPISGHRSVSWYQQTPGQGLQFLFEYFSETQRNKGNFPGRFSGRQFSNSRSEMNVSTLELGDSALYLCASSFGGLDTGELFFGEGSRLTVL.

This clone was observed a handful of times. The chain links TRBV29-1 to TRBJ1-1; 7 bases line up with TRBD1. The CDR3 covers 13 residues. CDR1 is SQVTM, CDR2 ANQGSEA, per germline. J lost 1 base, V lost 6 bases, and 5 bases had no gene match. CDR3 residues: CSVEAGGNTEAFF. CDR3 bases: TGCAGCGTCGAGGCAGGGGGGAACACTGAAGCTTTCTTT.

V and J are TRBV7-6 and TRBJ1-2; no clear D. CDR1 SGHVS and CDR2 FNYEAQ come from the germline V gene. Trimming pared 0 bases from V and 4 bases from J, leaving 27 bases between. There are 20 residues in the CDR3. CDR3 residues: CASSLAHLEEDIPVFYGYTF. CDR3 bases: TGTGCCAGCAGCTTAGCCCATCTCGAAGAAGACATTCCAGTCTTCTATGGCTACACCTTC.

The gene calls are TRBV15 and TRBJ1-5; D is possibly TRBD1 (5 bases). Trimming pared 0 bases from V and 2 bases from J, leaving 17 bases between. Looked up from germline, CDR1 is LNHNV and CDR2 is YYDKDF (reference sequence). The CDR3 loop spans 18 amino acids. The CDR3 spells CATSRDAHRQSRNQPQHF. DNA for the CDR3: TGTGCCACCAGCAGAGACGCCCACCGACAGTCCCGCAATCAGCCCCAGCATTTT.

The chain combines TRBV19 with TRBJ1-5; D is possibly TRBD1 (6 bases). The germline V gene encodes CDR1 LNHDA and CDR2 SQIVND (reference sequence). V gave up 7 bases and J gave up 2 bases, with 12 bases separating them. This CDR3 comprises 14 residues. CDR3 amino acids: CASTVGGRNQPQHF. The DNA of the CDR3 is TGTGCCAGTACGGTCGGGGGGCGCAATCAGCCCCAGCATTTT.

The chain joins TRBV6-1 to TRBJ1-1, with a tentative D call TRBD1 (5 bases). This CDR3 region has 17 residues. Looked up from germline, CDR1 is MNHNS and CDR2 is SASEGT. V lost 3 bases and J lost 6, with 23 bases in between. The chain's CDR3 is CASSDRFLKGLLAEAFF. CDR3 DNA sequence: TGTGCCAGCAGTGACAGGTTCCTAAAGGGGTTGTTGGCTGAAGCTTTCTTT.

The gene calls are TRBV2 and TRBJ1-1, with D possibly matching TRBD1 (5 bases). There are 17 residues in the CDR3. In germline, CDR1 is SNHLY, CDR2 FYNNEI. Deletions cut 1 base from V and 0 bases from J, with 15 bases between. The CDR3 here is CASSEGWGAGMNTEAFF. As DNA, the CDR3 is TGTGCCAGCAGTGAAGGGTGGGGCGCAGGGATGAACACTGAAGCTTTCTTT.

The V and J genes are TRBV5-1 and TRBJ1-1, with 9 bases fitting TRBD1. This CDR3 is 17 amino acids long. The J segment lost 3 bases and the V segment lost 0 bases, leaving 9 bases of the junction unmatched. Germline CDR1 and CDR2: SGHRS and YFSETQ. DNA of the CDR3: TGCGCCAGCAGCTTGGAGTTGGGACAGGGCTCGTACACTGAAGCTTTCTTT. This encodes CASSLELGQGSYTEAFF. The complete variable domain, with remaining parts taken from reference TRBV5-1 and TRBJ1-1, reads KAGVTQTPRYLIKTRGQQVTLSCSPISGHRSVSWYQQTPGQGLQFLFEYFSETQRNKGNFPGRFSGRQFSNSRSEMNVSTLELGDSALYLCASSLELGQGSYTEAFFGQGTRLTVV.

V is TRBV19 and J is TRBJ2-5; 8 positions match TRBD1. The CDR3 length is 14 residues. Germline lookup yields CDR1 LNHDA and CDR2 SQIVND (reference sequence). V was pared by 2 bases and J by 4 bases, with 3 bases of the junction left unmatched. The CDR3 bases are TGTGCCAGTAGTATATCCGACAGGGGAGAGACCCAGTACTTC. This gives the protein CASSISDRGETQYF.

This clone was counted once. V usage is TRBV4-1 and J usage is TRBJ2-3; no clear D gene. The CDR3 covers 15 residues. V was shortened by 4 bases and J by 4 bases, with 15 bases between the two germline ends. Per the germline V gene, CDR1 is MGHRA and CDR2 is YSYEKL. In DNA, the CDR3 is TGCGCCAGCAGCCCTCCGGGTCTAGGAGCAGATACGCAGTATTTT. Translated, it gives CASSPPGLGADTQYF.

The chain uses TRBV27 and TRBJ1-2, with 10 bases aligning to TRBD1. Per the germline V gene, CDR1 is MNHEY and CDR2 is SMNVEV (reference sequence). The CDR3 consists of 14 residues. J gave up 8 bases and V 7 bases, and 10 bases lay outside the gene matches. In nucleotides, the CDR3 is TGTGCCAGCACCTCGACAGGGGGCGCGGAAGGCTACACCTTC. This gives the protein CASTSTGGAEGYTF.

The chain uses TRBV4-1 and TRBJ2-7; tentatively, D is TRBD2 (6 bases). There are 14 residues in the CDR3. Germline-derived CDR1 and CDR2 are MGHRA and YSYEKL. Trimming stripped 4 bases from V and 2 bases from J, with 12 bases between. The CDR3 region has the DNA TGCGCCAGCAGCCCCCGGTGGGGGGCCTACGAGCAGTACTTC. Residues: CASSPRWGAYEQYF.